This T cell receptor beta chain was captured in a study of shared clonotypes between healthy human individuals. Study observations and caveats: Rarefaction indicated that sorted-subset sequencing remained incomplete although depth was large.

It was CD45RO-negative cells, positively selected for CCR7, that made up naive CD8 cells, with terminally differentiated effector memory CD45RA+ cells excluded. Genomic DNA belonging to each subset was distributed in equal measure over several immunoSEQ plates. The assay was immunoSEQ multiplex PCR, and TCRdb's table has in-frame clones only and misses some. The repertoire has 700,000 to 950,000 clones, roughly 96% of them found once; the top ten carry around 0.25%. The CDR3 length is 16 residues. The V end was cut by 0 bases, the J end by 4 bases, with 13 bases between. Germline assignment: CDR1 LGHNA and CDR2 YSLEER. About this clone itself: Its matching antigen is unknown.

The genes are TRBV4-3 and TRBJ2-1, with D unresolved. This sequence was found in a man aged 30-40 years in good health. Sequencing was carried out using naive CD8+ T cells sorted from blood. Here the CDR3 reads CASSQDRGTTYNEQFF. CDR3 nucleotides: TGCGCCAGCAGCCAAGATCGTGGCACAACATACAATGAGCAGTTCTTC.